This is a list of T cell receptor beta chains from one sample in a study of cytomegalovirus exposure and HLA in healthy donors. Sequencing was performed with immunoSEQ multiplex PCR; in TCRdb, only in-frame clones are kept and a portion is missing. The repertoire holds around 150,000 clones, approximately 80% seen once, with around 1.6% in the top ten. Sequenced input: PBMCs. These TCRs come from a woman aged 18-29 years in good health and CMV-seronegative. The CDR3 runs from the conserved cysteine through the conserved F or W. The D gene is left open where the match is weak. Clone size is shown for a subset of rows, as once, few, many or a class of expanded clone.

TRBJ2-6	-	-	TRBV15	CATSRDVGSGANGLTF	TGTGCCACCAGCAGAGATGTCGGCTCTGGGGCCAACGGCCTGACTTTC
TRBJ2-1	-	-	TRBV5-6	CASSLETAGWNEQFF	TGTGCCAGCAGCTTGGAAACAGCAGGTTGGAATGAGCAGTTCTTC
TRBJ2-3	-	-	TRBV6-1	CASSGRLVRTQYF	TGTGCCAGCAGTGGTCGACTAGTGCGTACGCAGTATTTT
TRBJ2-2	TRBD1	few	TRBV6-5	CASSATGDTGELFF	TGTGCCAGCAGTGCTACAGGGGACACCGGGGAGCTGTTTTTT
TRBJ1-6	TRBD1	-	TRBV5-5	CASMAGQSNSPLHF	TGTGCCAGCATGGCGGGACAGAGTAATTCACCCCTCCACTTT
TRBJ1-6	TRBD1	-	TRBV5-4	CASSLSPGQGNSPLHF	TGTGCCAGCAGCTTGTCCCCGGGACAGGGTAATTCACCCCTCCACTTT
TRBJ2-7	TRBD1	-	TRBV5-6	CASSYRDRLEQYF	TGTGCCAGCAGCTACCGGGACAGGTTGGAGCAGTACTTC
TRBJ2-3	TRBD2	-	TRBV13	CASSLAKAGGLRDTQYF	TGTGCCAGCAGCTTAGCCAAAGCGGGGGGGCTGAGAGATACGCAGTATTTT
TRBJ2-7	TRBD1	-	TRBV2	CASSERGQGYEQYF	TGTGCCAGCAGTGAAAGGGGACAGGGCTACGAGCAGTACTTC
TRBJ1-5	TRBD1	few	TRBV6-5	CASTIQGNQPQHF	TGTGCCAGCACCATACAGGGGAATCAGCCCCAGCATTTT
TRBJ1-5	TRBD1	-	TRBV6-5	CASSSTGEHQPQHF	TGTGCCAGCAGTTCGACAGGGGAGCATCAGCCCCAGCATTTT
TRBJ2-1	TRBD2	once	TRBV7-3	CASSQLAGAYNEQFF	TGTGCCAGCAGCCAGTTAGCGGGGGCCTACAATGAGCAGTTCTTC
TRBJ1-5	-	-	TRBV4-2	CASSQWADNQPQHF	TGTGCCAGCAGCCAATGGGCAGACAATCAGCCCCAGCATTTT
TRBJ1-3	-	few	TRBV19	CASSTSDPGGAIYF	TGTGCCAGTAGTACTTCGGACCCCGGAGGGGCCATATATTTT
TRBJ1-1	-	-	TRBV5-1	CASRLWGGMNTEAFF	TGCGCCAGCCGCTTATGGGGGGGGATGAACACTGAAGCTTTCTTT
TRBJ2-7	-	once	TRBV2	CASSAQSGAYEQYF	TGTGCCAGCAGTGCGCAGTCGGGGGCCTACGAGCAGTACTTC
TRBJ2-3	TRBD1	-	TRBV11-3	CASSHGTGEDTQYF	TGTGCCAGCAGCCACGGGACAGGGGAAGATACGCAGTATTTT
TRBJ2-1	-	-	TRBV29-1	CSVESRGPYNEQFF	TGCAGCGTTGAAAGCAGAGGGCCCTACAATGAGCAGTTCTTC
TRBJ2-5	TRBD2	once	TRBV9	CASSPQAGGRQETQYF	TGTGCCAGCAGCCCACAAGCGGGGGGGAGGCAAGAGACCCAGTACTTC
TRBJ1-1	-	-	TRBV28	CASCVRSEAFF	TGTGCCAGCTGCGTAAGGAGTGAAGCTTTCTTT
TRBJ2-5	-	-	TRBV5-6	CASSLLGGRSQETQYF	TGTGCCAGCAGCTTGCTCGGGGGAAGATCTCAAGAGACCCAGTACTTC
TRBJ2-7	-	-	TRBV19	CASSRERDSQEQYF	TGTGCCAGTAGCCGTGAGAGGGACTCCCAGGAGCAGTACTTC
TRBJ1-2	TRBD1	-	TRBV7-9	CASSPTGANYGYTF	TGTGCCAGCAGCCCGACAGGGGCTAACTATGGCTACACCTTC
TRBJ1-5	-	-	TRBV5-4	CASSSHPSNQPQHF	TGTGCCAGCAGCTCACATCCAAGCAATCAGCCCCAGCATTTT
TRBJ2-7	-	-	TRBV5-1	CASSLGTLDEQYF	TGCGCCAGCAGCTTGGGCACACTAGACGAGCAGTACTTC
TRBJ1-4	TRBD1	once	TRBV5-1	CASSFFGTGNEKLFF	TGCGCCAGCAGCTTTTTTGGGACAGGTAACGAAAAACTGTTTTTT
TRBJ2-5	TRBD2	few	TRBV7-9	CASSLTSGGPKETQYF	TGTGCCAGCAGCTTGACCAGCGGGGGACCTAAAGAGACCCAGTACTTC
TRBJ2-3	-	-	TRBV7-9	CASSERTSTDTQYF	TGTGCCAGCAGCGAAAGAACTAGCACAGATACGCAGTATTTT
TRBJ2-3	TRBD2	-	TRBV30	CAWNPWRGGYTDTQYF	TGTGCCTGGAATCCCTGGCGGGGGGGTTACACAGATACGCAGTATTTT
TRBJ2-7	TRBD2	-	TRBV5-1	CASSLIQRGYVYEQYF	TGCGCCAGCAGCTTGATCCAGCGGGGGTACGTTTACGAGCAGTACTTC
TRBJ2-5	-	-	TRBV2	CASTAEGLMGETQYF	TGTGCCAGCACCGCGGAGGGCTTAATGGGAGAGACCCAGTACTTC
TRBJ2-1	TRBD2	-	TRBV11-2	CASSFWGGGGRQFF	TGTGCCAGCAGCTTCTGGGGCGGGGGTGGACGGCAGTTCTTC
TRBJ2-1	-	-	TRBV7-6	CASSFLASEQFF	TGTGCCAGCAGTTTCCTAGCGTCTGAGCAGTTCTTC
TRBJ2-1	-	-	TRBV7-9	CASSRRGPMAYNEQFF	TGTGCCAGCAGCCGCAGGGGACCGATGGCCTACAATGAGCAGTTCTTC
TRBJ1-1	TRBD1	few	TRBV9	CASSVATGEATEAFF	TGTGCCAGCAGCGTAGCCACAGGGGAAGCCACTGAAGCTTTCTTT
TRBJ1-1	-	-	TRBV28	CASSLLVEGRDTEAFF	TGTGCCAGCAGTTTGTTGGTGGAAGGGAGGGACACTGAAGCTTTCTTT
TRBJ2-2	TRBD1	-	TRBV19	CASSIGQGSTGELFF	TGTGCCAGTAGTATCGGACAGGGAAGTACCGGGGAGCTGTTTTTT
TRBJ1-6	-	-	TRBV11-2	CASSPQLGASYNSPLHF	TGTGCCAGCAGCCCCCAGTTGGGGGCCTCCTATAATTCACCCCTCCACTTT
TRBJ1-5	TRBD1	-	TRBV5-1	CASSLGGTGPNQPQHF	TGCGCCAGCAGCTTAGGGGGGACAGGGCCTAATCAGCCCCAGCATTTT
TRBJ2-5	TRBD2	once	TRBV27	CASSLTGGTQETQYF	TGTGCCAGCAGTTTAACGGGGGGGACCCAAGAGACCCAGTACTTC
TRBJ2-3	TRBD1	-	TRBV6-6	CASRGDRGRADTQYF	TGTGCCAGCAGGGGGGACAGGGGGCGAGCAGATACGCAGTATTTT
TRBJ1-1	TRBD1	-	TRBV30	CAWSVLGGQRNTEAFF	TGTGCCTGGAGTGTACTAGGGGGACAGCGGAACACTGAAGCTTTCTTT
TRBJ1-1	-	-	TRBV5-4	CASSFSRGNTEAFF	TGTGCCAGCAGCTTTAGTCGAGGGAACACTGAAGCTTTCTTT
TRBJ1-5	-	few	TRBV6-5	CASTGHRNQPQHF	TGTGCCAGCACAGGACACCGCAATCAGCCCCAGCATTTT
TRBJ1-6	-	-	TRBV6-5	CASSHYNSPLHF	TGTGCCAGCAGTCACTATAATTCACCCCTCCACTTT
TRBJ1-1	-	-	TRBV7-2	CASSLRFGGGLNTEAFF	TGTGCCAGCAGCTTAAGATTTGGGGGAGGATTGAACACTGAAGCTTTCTTT
TRBJ1-5	-	-	TRBV30	CAWSSGGLHQPQHF	TGTGCCTGGAGTTCCGGGGGGCTGCATCAGCCCCAGCATTTT
TRBJ1-3	-	-	TRBV19	CASSRRTGNSGNTIYF	TGTGCCAGTAGTCGACGGACGGGGAACTCTGGAAACACCATATATTTT
TRBJ2-7	TRBD1	-	TRBV4-1	CASSHGQGPYEQYF	TGCGCCAGCAGCCACGGACAGGGACCCTACGAGCAGTACTTC
TRBJ1-1	-	-	TRBV12-5	CASGFSVSYTEAFF	TGTGCTAGTGGTTTTAGCGTTTCGTACACTGAAGCTTTCTTT
TRBJ2-7	TRBD1	once	TRBV28	CASRTGTGAYEQYF	TGTGCCAGCAGAACCGGGACAGGGGCCTACGAGCAGTACTTC
TRBJ2-4	-	-	TRBV5-6	CASSLGAGNIQYF	TGTGCCAGCAGCTTGGGGGCAGGAAACATTCAGTACTTC
TRBJ1-2	TRBD1	once	TRBV28	CASSPTGFSGYTF	TGTGCCAGCAGTCCGACAGGGTTTAGTGGCTACACCTTC